One TCR beta chain is described in this entry. As yet, its antigen is unknown. The CDR3 extends over 14 amino acids. CDR1 is MNHEY and CDR2 is SMNVEV in the germline V gene (reference sequence). Trimming shortened V by 7 bases and J by 6 bases, and 16 bases separated the two germline ends. This sample was included in a study of blood T cells in healthy people across ages. A second PCR of about 6 to 12 cycles used a sample-barcoded 5' primer and a J-beta primer mix. Each of the cDNA molecules was tagged by a template-switch adaptor with 12 random nucleotides. A single record per CDR3 protein comes from TCRdb applying MiXCR to the 5' RACE reads. The data contain over a million distinct CDR3 sequences, approximately 42% of them singletons. Whole-study findings and limits: The study regarded diversity estimates from one million T cells as underestimates.

The rearrangement links TRBV27 to TRBJ2-1; D might be TRBD1 or TRBD2, each matching 6 bases. Sequenced: blood. This TCR derives from a woman under 30 in good health. The CDR3 DNA reads TGTGCCAGCACCTACGGGGGACACCTCAATGAGCAGTTCTTC. Its translation is CASTYGGHLNEQFF.